The sequence of this TCR beta chain was determined in a study of shared clonotypes between healthy human individuals. General study findings and limits: Shared clonotypes across all four donors exceeded non-shared ones in generation probability.

In the naive CD8 group, cells lacked CD45RO and were positively selected for CCR7, so terminally differentiated effector memory CD45RA+ cells were left out. V lost 1 base, J lost 1 base, and 7 bases lay in between. The CDR3 is made up of 14 amino acids. From germline, CDR1 is SEHNR and CDR2 FQNEAQ (reference sequence). In regard to this clone: What it binds is not known.

Sequenced by immunoSEQ multiplex PCR; TCRdb stores in-frame clones only, minus some. The data hold hundreds of thousands of clones, with approximately 96% observed a single time. The chain has TRBV7-9 and TRBJ2-5; D is possibly TRBD1 or TRBD2 (5 bases each). The sequencing sample was made of naive CD8+ T cells sorted from blood. The source is a woman aged 30 to 39 in good health. The chain's CDR3 is CASSLDGAQETQYF. The CDR3, as DNA: TGTGCCAGCAGCTTAGACGGGGCCCAAGAGACCCAGTACTTC.